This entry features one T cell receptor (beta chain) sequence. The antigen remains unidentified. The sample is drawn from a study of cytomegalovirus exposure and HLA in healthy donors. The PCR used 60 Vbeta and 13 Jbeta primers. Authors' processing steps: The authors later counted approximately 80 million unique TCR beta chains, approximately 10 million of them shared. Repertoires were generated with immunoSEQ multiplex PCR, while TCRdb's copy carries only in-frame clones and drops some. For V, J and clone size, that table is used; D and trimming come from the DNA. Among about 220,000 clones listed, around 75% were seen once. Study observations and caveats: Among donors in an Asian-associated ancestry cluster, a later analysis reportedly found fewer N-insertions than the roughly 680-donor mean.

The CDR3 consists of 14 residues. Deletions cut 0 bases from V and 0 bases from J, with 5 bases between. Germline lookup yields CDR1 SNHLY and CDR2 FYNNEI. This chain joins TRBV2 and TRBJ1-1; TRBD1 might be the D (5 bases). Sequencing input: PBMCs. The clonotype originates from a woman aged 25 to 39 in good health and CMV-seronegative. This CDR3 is CASSEAGVNTEAFF. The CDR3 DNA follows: TGTGCCAGCAGTGAAGCAGGGGTGAACACTGAAGCTTTCTTT.